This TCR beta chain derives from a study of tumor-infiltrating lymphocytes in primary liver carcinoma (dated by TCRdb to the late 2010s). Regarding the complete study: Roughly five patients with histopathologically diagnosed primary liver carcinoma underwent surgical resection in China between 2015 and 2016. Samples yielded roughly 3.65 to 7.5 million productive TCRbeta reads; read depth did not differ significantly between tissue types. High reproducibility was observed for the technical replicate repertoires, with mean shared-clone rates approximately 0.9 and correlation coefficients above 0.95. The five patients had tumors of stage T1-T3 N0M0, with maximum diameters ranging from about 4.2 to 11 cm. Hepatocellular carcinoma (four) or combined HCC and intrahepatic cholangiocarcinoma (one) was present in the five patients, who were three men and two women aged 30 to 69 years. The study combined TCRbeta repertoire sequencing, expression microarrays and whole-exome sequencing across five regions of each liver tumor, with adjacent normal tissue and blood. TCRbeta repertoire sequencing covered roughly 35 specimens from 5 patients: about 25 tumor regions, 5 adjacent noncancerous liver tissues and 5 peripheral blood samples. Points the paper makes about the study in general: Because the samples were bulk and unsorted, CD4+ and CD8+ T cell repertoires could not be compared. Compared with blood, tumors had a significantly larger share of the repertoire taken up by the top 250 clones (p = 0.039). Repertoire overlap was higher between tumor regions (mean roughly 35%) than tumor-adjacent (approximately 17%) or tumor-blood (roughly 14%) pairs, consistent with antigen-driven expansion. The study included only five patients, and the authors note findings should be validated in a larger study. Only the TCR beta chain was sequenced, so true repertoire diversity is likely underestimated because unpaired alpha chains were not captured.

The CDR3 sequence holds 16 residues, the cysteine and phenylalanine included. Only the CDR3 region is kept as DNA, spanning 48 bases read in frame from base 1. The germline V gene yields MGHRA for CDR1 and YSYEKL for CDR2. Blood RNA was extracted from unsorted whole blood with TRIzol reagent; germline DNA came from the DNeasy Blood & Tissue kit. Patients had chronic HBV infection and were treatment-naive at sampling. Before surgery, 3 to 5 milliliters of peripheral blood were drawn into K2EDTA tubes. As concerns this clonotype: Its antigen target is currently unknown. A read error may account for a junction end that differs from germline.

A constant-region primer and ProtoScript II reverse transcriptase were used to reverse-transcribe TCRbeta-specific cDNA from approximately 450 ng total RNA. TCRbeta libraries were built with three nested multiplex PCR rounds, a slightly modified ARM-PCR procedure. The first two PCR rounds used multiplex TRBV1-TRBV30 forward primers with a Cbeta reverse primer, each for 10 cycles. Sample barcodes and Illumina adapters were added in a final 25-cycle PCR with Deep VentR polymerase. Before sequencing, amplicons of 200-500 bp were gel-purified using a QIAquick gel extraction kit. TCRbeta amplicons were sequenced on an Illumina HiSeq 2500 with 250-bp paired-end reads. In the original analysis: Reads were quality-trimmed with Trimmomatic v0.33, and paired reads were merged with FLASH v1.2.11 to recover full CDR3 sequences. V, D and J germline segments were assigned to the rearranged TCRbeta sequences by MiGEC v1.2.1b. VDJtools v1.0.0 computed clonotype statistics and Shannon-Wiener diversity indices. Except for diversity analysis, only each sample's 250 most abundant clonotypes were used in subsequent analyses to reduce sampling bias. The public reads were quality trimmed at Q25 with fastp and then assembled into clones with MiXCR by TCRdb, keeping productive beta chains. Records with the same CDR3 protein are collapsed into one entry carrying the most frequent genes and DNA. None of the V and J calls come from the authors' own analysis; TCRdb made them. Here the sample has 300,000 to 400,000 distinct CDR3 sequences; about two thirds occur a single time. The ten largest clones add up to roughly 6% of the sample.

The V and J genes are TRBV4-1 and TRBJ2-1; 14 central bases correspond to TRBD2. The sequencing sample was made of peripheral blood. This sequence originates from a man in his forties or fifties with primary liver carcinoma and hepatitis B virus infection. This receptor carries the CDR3 CASSGGLAGAFIEHFF. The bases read TGCGCCAGCAGCGGGGGACTAGCGGGAGCTTTTATCGAGCACTTCTTC.